This T cell receptor beta chain was profiled in a study of cytomegalovirus exposure and HLA in healthy donors. About the study: Ancestry clustering placed about 80% of over 300 genotyped donors in the Caucasian-associated cluster. Study outcomes and limitations: The availability of immune exposure information extended only to CMV serostatus.

In the case of this clone: What it recognizes is unknown.

The CDR3 runs 15 residues. Trimming at V came to 5 bases and at J to 6 bases, leaving 6 bases not matched to a gene. CDR1 is MRHNA and CDR2 is SNTAGT in the germline V gene. 13 Jbeta primers and 60 Vbeta primers were used for the PCR. The method was immunoSEQ multiplex PCR; TCRdb's version includes in-frame clones alone and lacks a portion of them. Here the sample spans about 160,000 clones, roughly 80% being singletons. This receptor was obtained from a female donor in good health and CMV-seronegative. J is TRBJ2-3 and V is TRBV6-4; 12 nucleotides align to TRBD2. Sequencing was done on a sample of PBMCs. The CDR3 here is CASSTLAGGPDTQYF. The CDR3, as DNA: TGTGCCAGCAGTACTCTAGCGGGGGGGCCCGATACGCAGTATTTT.